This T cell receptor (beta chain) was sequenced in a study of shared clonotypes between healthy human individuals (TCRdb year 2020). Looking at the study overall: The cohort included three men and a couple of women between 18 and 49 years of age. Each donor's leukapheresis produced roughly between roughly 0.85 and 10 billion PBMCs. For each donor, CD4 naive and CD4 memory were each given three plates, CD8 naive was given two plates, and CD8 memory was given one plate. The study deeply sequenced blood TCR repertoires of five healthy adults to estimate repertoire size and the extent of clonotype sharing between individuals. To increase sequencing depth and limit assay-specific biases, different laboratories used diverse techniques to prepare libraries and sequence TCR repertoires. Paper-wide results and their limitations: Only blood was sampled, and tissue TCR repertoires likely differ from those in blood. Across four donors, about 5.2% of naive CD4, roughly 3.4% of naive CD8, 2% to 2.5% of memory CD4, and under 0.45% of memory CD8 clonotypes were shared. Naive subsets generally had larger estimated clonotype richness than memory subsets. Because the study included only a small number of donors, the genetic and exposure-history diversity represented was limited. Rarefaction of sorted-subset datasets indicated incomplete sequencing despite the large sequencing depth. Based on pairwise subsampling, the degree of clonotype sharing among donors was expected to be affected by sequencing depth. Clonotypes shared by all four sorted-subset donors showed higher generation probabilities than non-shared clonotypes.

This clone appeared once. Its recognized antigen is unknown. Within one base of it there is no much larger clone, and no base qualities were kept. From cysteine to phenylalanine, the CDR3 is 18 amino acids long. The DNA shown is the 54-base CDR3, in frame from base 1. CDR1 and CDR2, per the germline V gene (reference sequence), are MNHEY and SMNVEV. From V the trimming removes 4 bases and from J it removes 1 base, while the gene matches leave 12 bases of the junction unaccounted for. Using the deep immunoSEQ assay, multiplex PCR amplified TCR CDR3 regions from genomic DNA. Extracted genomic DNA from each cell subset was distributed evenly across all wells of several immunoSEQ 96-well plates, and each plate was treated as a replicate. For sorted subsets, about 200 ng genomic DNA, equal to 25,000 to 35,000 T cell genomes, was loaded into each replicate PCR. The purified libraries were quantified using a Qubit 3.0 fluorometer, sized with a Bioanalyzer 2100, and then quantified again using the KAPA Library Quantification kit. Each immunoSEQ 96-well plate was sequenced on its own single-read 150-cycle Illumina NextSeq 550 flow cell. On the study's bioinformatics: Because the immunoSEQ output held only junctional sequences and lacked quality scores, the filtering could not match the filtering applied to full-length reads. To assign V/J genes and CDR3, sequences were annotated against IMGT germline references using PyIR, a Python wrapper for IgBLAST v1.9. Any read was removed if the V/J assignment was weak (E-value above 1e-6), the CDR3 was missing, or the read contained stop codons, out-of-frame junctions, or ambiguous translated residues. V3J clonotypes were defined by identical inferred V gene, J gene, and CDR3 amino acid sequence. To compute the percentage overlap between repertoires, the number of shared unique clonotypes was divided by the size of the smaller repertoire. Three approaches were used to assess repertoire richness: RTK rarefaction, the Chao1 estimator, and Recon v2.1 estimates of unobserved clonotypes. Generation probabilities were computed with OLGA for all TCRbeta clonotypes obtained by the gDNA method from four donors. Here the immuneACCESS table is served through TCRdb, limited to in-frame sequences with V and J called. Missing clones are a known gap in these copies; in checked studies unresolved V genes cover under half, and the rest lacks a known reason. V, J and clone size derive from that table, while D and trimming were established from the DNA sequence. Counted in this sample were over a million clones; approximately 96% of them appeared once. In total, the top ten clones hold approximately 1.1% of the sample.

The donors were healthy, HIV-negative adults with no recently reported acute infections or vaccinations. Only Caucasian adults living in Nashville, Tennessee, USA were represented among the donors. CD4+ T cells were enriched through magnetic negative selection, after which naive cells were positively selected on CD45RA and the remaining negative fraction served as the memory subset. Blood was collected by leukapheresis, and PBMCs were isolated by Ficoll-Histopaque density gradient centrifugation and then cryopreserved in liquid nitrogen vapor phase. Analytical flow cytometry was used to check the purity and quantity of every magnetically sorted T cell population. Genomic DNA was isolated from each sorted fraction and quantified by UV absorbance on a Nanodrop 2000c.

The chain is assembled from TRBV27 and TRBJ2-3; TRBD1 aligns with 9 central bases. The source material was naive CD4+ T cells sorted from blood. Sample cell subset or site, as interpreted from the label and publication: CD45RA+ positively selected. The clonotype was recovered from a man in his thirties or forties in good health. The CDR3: CASSSSRDRVRGTDTQYF. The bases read TGTGCCAGCAGTTCCTCCCGGGACAGGGTACGGGGCACAGATACGCAGTATTTT.